These T cell receptor beta chains were read from a single sample in a study of T cell changes during pregnancy in multiple sclerosis. The assay was immunoSEQ multiplex PCR, and TCRdb's table has in-frame clones only and misses some. The sample contains 88,000 or so clones, roughly nine tenths of which appear only once. Sequenced here: peripheral blood, sampled before pregnancy. The source of these receptors is a female donor with multiple sclerosis, enrolled in a pregnancy study. The conserved cysteine and the conserved F or W are not part of the CDR3 here. The order of the fields is V gene, D gene, J gene, CDR3 protein. A D gene is named only where the DNA matches it firmly.

>TRBV28|-|TRBJ1-5
ASSFSVNQPQH
>TRBV6-1|TRBD1|TRBJ1-1
ASSEDRGLTEAF
>TRBV4-1|-|TRBJ1-1
ASSPRSRYLNTEAF
>TRBV6-6|-|TRBJ1-4
ASSYSLGGGEKLF
>TRBV6-1|TRBD1|TRBJ1-1
ASSSDRGTEAF
>TRBV5-5|TRBD1|TRBJ1-1
ASSWPRSGGSGLNTEAF
>TRBV5-6|TRBD1|TRBJ1-1
ASSPRDRGGTEAF
>TRBV7-9|TRBD1|TRBJ1-5
ASSQGTDGQPQH
>TRBV5-4|TRBD2|TRBJ2-2
ASSQTSGGTGELF
>TRBV9|-|TRBJ1-2
ASSRLQGSGGYT
>TRBV6-5|-|TRBJ2-2
ASSYAANTGELF